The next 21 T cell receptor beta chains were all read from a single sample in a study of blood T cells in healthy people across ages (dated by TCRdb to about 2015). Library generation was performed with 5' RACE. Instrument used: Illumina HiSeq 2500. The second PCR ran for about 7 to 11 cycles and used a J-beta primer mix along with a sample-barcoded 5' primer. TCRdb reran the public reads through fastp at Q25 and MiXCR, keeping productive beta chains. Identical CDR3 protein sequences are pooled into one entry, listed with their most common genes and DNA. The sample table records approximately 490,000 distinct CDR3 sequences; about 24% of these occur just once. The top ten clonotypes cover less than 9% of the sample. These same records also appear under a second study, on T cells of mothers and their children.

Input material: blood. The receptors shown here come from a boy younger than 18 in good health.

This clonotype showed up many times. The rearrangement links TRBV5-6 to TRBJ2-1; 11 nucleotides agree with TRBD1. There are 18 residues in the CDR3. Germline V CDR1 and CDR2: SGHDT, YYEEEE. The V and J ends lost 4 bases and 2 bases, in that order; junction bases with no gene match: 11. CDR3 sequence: CASSPIRTGGFPYNEQFF. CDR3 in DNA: TGTGCCAGCAGCCCTATACGGACAGGGGGCTTCCCCTACAATGAGCAGTTCTTC.

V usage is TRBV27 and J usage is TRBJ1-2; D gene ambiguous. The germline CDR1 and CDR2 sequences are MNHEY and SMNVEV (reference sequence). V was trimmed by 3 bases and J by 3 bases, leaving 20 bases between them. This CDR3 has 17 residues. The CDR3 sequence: CASSFIGQPGSDYGYTF. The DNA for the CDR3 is TGTGCCAGCAGTTTTATAGGGCAGCCAGGTAGCGACTATGGCTACACCTTC.

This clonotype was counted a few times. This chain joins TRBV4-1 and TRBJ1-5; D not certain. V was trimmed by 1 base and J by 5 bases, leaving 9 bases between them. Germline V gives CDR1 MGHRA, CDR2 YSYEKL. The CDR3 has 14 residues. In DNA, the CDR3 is TGCGCCAGCAGCCAAGGACCGAGCGATCAGCCCCAGCATTTT. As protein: CASSQGPSDQPQHF.

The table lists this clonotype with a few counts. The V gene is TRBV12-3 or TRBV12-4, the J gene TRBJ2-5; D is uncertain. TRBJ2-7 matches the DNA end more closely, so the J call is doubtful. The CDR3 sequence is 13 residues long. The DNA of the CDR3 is TGTGCCAGCAGGCTGACGGCGACCTACGAGCAGTACTTC. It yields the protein CASRLTATYEQYF.

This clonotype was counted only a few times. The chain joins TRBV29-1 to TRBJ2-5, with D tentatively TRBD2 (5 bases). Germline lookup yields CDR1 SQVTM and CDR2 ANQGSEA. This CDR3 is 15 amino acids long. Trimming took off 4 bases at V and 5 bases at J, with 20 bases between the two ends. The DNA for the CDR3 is TGCAGCGTTGCCCCAGAGGCGGGCGACGGGGAGACCCAGTACTTC. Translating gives CSVAPEAGDGETQYF.

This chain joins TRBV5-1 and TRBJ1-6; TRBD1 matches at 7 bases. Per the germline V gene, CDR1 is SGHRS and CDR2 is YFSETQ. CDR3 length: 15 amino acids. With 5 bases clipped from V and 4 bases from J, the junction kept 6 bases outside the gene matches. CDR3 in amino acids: CASSHGGQYNSPLHF. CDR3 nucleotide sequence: TGCGCCAGCAGTCATGGGGGACAGTATAATTCACCCCTCCACTTT.

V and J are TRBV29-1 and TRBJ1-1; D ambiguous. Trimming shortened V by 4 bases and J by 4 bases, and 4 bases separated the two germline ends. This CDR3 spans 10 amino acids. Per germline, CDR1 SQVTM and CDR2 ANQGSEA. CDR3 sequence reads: CSVVGTEAFF. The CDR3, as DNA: TGCAGCGTTGTGGGCACTGAAGCTTTCTTT.

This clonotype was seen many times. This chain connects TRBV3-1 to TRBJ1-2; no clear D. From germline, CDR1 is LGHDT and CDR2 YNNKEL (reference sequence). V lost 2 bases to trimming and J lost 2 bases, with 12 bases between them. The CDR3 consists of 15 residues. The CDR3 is CASSQNRLQNYGYTF. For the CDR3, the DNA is TGTGCCAGCAGCCAAAATCGGTTACAAAACTATGGCTACACCTTC.

CDR3 protein: CASSHLGGDNEQFF. The CDR3, as DNA: TGCGCCAGCAGCCACCTAGGGGGAGACAATGAGCAGTTCTTC. The V gene is TRBV5-1, the J gene TRBJ2-1; TRBD1 might be the D (6 bases). V was trimmed by 4 bases and J by 5 bases, leaving 13 bases between them. This CDR3 is built from 14 residues. Germline CDR1 reads SGHRS; CDR2 reads YFSETQ.

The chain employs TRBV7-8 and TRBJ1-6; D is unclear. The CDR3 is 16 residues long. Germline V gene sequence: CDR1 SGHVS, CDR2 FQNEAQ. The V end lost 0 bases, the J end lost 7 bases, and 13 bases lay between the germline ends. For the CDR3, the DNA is TGTGCCAGCAGCTTAGCGGAGGGAATCCCCAATTCACCCCTCCACTTT. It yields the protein CASSLAEGIPNSPLHF.

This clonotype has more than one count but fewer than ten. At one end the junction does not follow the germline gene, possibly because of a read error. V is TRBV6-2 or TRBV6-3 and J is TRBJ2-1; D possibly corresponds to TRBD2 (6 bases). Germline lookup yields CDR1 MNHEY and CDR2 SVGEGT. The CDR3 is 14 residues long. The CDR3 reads CASSSTIPSDERFF. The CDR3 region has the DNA TGTGCCAGCAGTTCCACCATTCCTAGCGATGAGCGGTTCTTC.

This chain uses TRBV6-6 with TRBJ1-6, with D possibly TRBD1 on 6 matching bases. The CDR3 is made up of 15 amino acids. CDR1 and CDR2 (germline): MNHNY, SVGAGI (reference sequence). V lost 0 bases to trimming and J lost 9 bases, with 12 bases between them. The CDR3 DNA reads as TGTGCCAGCAGTTACTCAGGGGGGAAGGGTTCACCCCTCCACTTT. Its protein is CASSYSGGKGSPLHF.

DNA of the CDR3: TGTGCCAGCAGCCCAGTCGACAGGAACTACGAGCAGTACTTC. Translating gives CASSPVDRNYEQYF. The chain is built from TRBV28 and TRBJ2-1, with D perhaps matching TRBD1 (6 bases). The end of the DNA aligns better with TRBJ2-7, so the J call may be wrong. The CDR3 is made up of 14 amino acids. In germline, CDR1 is MDHEN, CDR2 SYDVKM.

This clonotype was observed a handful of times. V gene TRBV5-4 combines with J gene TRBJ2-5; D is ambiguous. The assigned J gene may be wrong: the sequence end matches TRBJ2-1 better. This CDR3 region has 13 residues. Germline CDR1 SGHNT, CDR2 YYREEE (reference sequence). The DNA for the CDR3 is TGTGCCAGCAGCTTGGACCCACCCAATGAGCAGTTCTTC. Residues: CASSLDPPNEQFF.

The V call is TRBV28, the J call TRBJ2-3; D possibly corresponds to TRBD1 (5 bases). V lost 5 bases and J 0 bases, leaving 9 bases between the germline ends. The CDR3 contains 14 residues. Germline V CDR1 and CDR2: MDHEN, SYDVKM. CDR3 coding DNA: TGTGCCAGCAGTCAGGGTTACAGCACAGATACGCAGTATTTT. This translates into CASSQGYSTDTQYF.

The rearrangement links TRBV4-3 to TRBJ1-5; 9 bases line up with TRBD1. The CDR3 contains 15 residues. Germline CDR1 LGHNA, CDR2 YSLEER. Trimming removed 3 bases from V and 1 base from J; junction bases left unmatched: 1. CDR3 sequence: CASSHGTGSNQPQHF. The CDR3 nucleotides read TGCGCCAGCAGCCACGGGACAGGGAGCAATCAGCCCCAGCATTTT.

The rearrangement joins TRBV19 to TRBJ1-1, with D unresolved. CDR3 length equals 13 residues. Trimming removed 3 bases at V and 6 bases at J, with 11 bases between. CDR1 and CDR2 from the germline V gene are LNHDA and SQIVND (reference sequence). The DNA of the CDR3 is TGTGCCAGTAGTATGAGGTCCGCGGCTGAAGCTTTCTTT. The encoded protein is CASSMRSAAEAFF.

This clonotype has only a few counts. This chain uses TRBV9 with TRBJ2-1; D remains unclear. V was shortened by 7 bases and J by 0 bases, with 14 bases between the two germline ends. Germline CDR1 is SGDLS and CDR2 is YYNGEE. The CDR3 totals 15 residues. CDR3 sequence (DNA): TGTGCCAGCGCCGGTGGCTCTGGCTCCTACAATGAGCAGTTCTTC. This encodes CASAGGSGSYNEQFF. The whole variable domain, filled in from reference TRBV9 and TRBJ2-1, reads DSGVTQTPKHLITATGQRVTLRCSPRSGDLSVYWYQQSLDQGLQFLIQYYNGEERAKGNILERFSAQQFPDLHSELNLSSLELGDSALYFCASAGGSGSYNEQFFGPGTRLTVL.

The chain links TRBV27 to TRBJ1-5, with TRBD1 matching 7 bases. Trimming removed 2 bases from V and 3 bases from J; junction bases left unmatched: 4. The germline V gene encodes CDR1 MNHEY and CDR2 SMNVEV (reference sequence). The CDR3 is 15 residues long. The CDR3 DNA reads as TGTGCCAGCAGTTTAGCGACAGGGCCCAATCAGCCCCAGCATTTT. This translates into CASSLATGPNQPQHF.

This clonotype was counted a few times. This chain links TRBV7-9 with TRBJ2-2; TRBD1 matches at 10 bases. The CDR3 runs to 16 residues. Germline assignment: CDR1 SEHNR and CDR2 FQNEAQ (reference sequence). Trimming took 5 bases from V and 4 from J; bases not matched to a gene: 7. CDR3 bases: TGTGCCAGCAGCCCCGGGACAGGGGACGCCACCGGGGAGCTGTTTTTT. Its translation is CASSPGTGDATGELFF.

In DNA form, the CDR3 reads TGCAGCGTTGAGTTTGGGACTAGCGGGACTTCCTTCGATGAGCAGTTCTTC. Its translation: CSVEFGTSGTSFDEQFF. The rearrangement uses TRBV29-1 and TRBJ2-1, with 13 bases lining up with TRBD2. This CDR3 has 17 residues. V shed 3 bases and J 8 bases; nucleotides not matched to a gene: 13. CDR1 and CDR2 from the germline V gene are SQVTM and ANQGSEA.